This paragraph reports one TCR beta chain. Its target is unknown. Assay: immunoSEQ multiplex PCR; the TCRdb copy retains only in-frame clones and omits some. The table includes 300,000 to 400,000 clones, roughly 92% detected once. The data were taken from a study of brain T cells in children with intractable seizures. Study outcomes and limitations: Clones missing pre-surgery may reflect undersampling of that blood sample. HCMV serostatus was not known, and viral specificity came from CDR3 similarity only.

Time point given: blood from clinic visit 5 months post-surgery; TSC patient then seizure free. Pre-surgery treatment included at least one anti-epileptic drug. V lost 5 bases and J lost 5; bases outside the gene matches: 11. Germline V gene data show CDR1 as LNHDA and CDR2 as SQIVND (reference sequence). The CDR3 is 16 amino acids. This TCR was sampled from a boy less than two years old with tuberous sclerosis and intractable seizures. Sequencing used peripheral blood, obtained more than 4 months after surgery. The rearrangement links TRBV19 to TRBJ2-2, with 7 positions matching TRBD2. The CDR3 region has the DNA TGTGCCAGTAGTTTACCGGGACTAACAGGAACCGGGGAGCTGTTTTTT. It encodes CASSLPGLTGTGELFF.